A selection of T cell receptor beta chains follows, all from one sample in a study of cytomegalovirus exposure and HLA in healthy donors. The protocol was immunoSEQ multiplex PCR, while the TCRdb copy is restricted to in-frame clones and leaves out a portion. The sample includes approximately 33,000 clones, roughly 50% of them seen just once. The source material was PBMCs. These receptors all stem from a woman in her forties in good health and CMV-seropositive. CDR3s include the opening cysteine and the closing phenylalanine or tryptophan. The D gene is left open where the match is weak. Clone size is given for some rows only: seen once, a few or many times, or a class if the clone is expanded.

V gene	clone size	J gene	D gene	CDR3 protein	CDR3 DNA
TRBV30	-	TRBJ1-5	-	CAWSIGTLGGNGNQPQHF	TGTGCCTGGAGTATCGGGACACTCGGGGGGAATGGCAATCAGCCCCAGCATTTT
TRBV29-1	-	TRBJ1-2	-	CSVADGYTF	TGCAGCGTAGCGGATGGCTACACCTTC
TRBV11-3	-	TRBJ2-2	-	CASSLEGGSPTGELFF	TGTGCCAGCAGCTTGGAAGGTGGGAGCCCGACCGGGGAGCTGTTTTTT
TRBV4-2	medium-sized	TRBJ2-7	-	CASSQDHGASYEQYF	TGTGCCAGCAGCCAAGATCATGGGGCCTCCTACGAGCAGTACTTC
TRBV7-2	-	TRBJ2-7	-	CASSPWLSGNYEQYF	TGTGCCAGCAGCCCCTGGCTCTCGGGGAACTACGAGCAGTACTTC
TRBV5-1	-	TRBJ2-7	-	CASRVSTGPYEQYF	TGCGCCAGCAGGGTCTCGACAGGCCCCTACGAGCAGTACTTC
TRBV19	-	TRBJ1-5	-	CASRTASLSNQPQHF	TGTGCCAGTAGGACAGCTTCCCTTAGCAATCAGCCCCAGCATTTT
TRBV7-9	-	TRBJ1-2	-	CASSPPRVEYYGYTF	TGTGCCAGCAGCCCCCCTCGGGTGGAGTACTATGGCTACACCTTC
TRBV6-6	-	TRBJ2-2	TRBD1	CASSRGQGLSGELFF	TGTGCCAGCAGCCGGGGACAGGGTCTTTCCGGGGAGCTGTTTTTT
TRBV10-3	few	TRBJ2-7	-	CAIREGQSYEQYF	TGTGCCATCAGGGAGGGACAGTCCTACGAGCAGTACTTC
TRBV16	-	TRBJ1-1	-	CASSNTGGTEAFF	TGTGCCAGCAGCAATACGGGGGGTACTGAAGCTTTCTTT
TRBV10-3	few	TRBJ1-5	-	CAISESTQGNQPQHF	TGTGCCATCAGTGAGTCGACACAAGGTAATCAGCCCCAGCATTTT
TRBV7-2	-	TRBJ2-6	TRBD1	CASSPRDSFVLTF	TGTGCCAGCAGCCCCCGGGACAGTTTCGTCCTGACTTTC
TRBV7-9	-	TRBJ1-1	-	CASSALGQAVSEAFF	TGTGCCAGCAGCGCTCTAGGACAAGCAGTAAGTGAAGCTTTCTTT
TRBV5-6	-	TRBJ2-2	-	CASSPRGLGELFF	TGTGCCAGCAGCCCCCGGGGACTGGGGGAGCTGTTTTTT
TRBV5-4	few	TRBJ2-4	TRBD1	CASSLPGQGSNIQYF	TGTGCCAGCAGCTTACCGGGACAGGGTTCGAACATTCAGTACTTC
TRBV2	-	TRBJ2-1	TRBD2	CASSESGGGNAEQFF	TGTGCCAGCAGTGAAAGCGGCGGGGGTAACGCTGAGCAGTTCTTC
TRBV5-1	-	TRBJ2-3	TRBD2	CASSLTSAPDTQYF	TGCGCCAGCAGCTTGACTAGCGCCCCAGATACGCAGTATTTT
TRBV14	-	TRBJ1-1	-	CASSQDQGNMNTEAFF	TGTGCCAGCAGCCAAGATCAGGGTAACATGAACACTGAAGCTTTCTTT
TRBV6-5	few	TRBJ1-2	TRBD1	CASSGTGGPPGSYTF	TGTGCCAGCAGTGGGACAGGAGGTCCCCCGGGCTCCTACACCTTC
TRBV14	-	TRBJ2-1	-	CASSHPTSFNEQFF	TGTGCCAGCAGCCACCCCACTAGTTTCAATGAGCAGTTCTTC
TRBV6-6	-	TRBJ1-6	TRBD1	CASSKEDRGNNSPLHF	TGTGCCAGCAGTAAGGAGGACAGGGGGAATAATTCACCCCTCCACTTT